These 8 T cell receptor beta chains originate from one sample sequenced in a study of T cell responses to AZD1222 COVID-19 vaccine. This table comes from immunoSEQ multiplex PCR, and its TCRdb copy is limited to in-frame clones, with some not included. The table shows 100,000 to 150,000 clones, with around 90% occurring only once. The sample consisted of peripheral blood, taken on day 0 of AZD1222 vaccination. These receptors all come from an adult in good health.

The chain couples TRBV13 to TRBJ2-5, with D possibly being TRBD1 (5 bases). V was trimmed by 5 bases and J by 2 bases, leaving 18 bases between them. The CDR3 sequence is 16 residues long. CDR1 and CDR2 (germline): PRHDT, FYEKMQ (reference sequence). DNA of the CDR3: TGTGCCAGCAGCCCGCCGGACATTTCGGGTCAAGAGACCCAGTACTTC. Translating it yields CASSPPDISGQETQYF. The entire variable domain, with the rest obtained from reference TRBV13 and TRBJ2-5, is as follows: AAGVIQSPRHLIKEKRETATLKCYPIPRHDTVYWYQQGPGQDPQFLISFYEKMQSDKGSIPDRFSAQQFSDYHSELNMSSLELGDSALYFCASSPPDISGQETQYFGPGTRLLVL.

V is TRBV19 and J is TRBJ1-3; D call uncertain. The germline V and J ends were trimmed by 6 bases and 3 bases, with 12 bases remaining between them. CDR1 LNHDA and CDR2 SQIVND come from the germline V gene (reference sequence). The CDR3 runs to 14 residues. DNA for the CDR3: TGTGCCAGTAGAGGCGATGGGCTTGGAAACACCATATATTTT. Translating it yields CASRGDGLGNTIYF.

The genes are TRBV6-5 and TRBJ1-2; D is unresolved. This CDR3 contains 14 residues. V lost 7 bases, J lost 0 bases, and 12 bases lay in between. The V gene's germline CDR1 is MNHEY and CDR2 SVGAGI. The CDR3 loop reads CASTPGSTNYGYTF. DNA for the CDR3: TGTGCCAGCACCCCTGGGTCTACTAACTATGGCTACACCTTC.

The chain is built from TRBV7-9 and TRBJ1-4; maybe TRBD1 (5 bases). Trimming took 5 bases from V and 4 from J, leaving 14 bases between them. CDR1 and CDR2 (germline): SEHNR, FQNEAQ (reference sequence). The CDR3 has 15 residues. CDR3 DNA: TGTGCCAGCAGCCAAACAGAGGGGCTTAATGAAAAACTGTTTTTT. It encodes CASSQTEGLNEKLFF.

V and J are TRBV29-1 and TRBJ2-1; 7 bases match TRBD2. Looked up from germline, CDR1 is SQVTM and CDR2 is ANQGSEA. This CDR3 region has 16 residues. The trim removed 5 bases at V and 0 bases at J, leaving 10 bases unmatched. CDR3 bases: TGCAGCGTTTTAACCCGCGGGGGACTCTCCTACAATGAGCAGTTCTTC. Encoded protein: CSVLTRGGLSYNEQFF.

The chain couples TRBV19 to TRBJ1-5, with D hard to call. Trimming removed 8 bases from V and 3 bases from J, with 14 bases in between. CDR3 length: 14 residues. CDR1 and CDR2 (germline): LNHDA, SQIVND (reference sequence). This CDR3 is CASGTSMNNQPQHF. CDR3 coding DNA: TGTGCCAGTGGCACAAGCATGAACAATCAGCCCCAGCATTTT.

This clone was seen only once. The genes are TRBV3-1 (or the pseudogene TRBV3-2) and TRBJ1-1; D might be TRBD1 (5 bases). The CDR3 loop spans 13 amino acids. Germline V gene lookup returns CDR1 LGHDT and CDR2 YNNKEL (reference sequence). V was cut by 4 bases and J by 1 base, with 7 bases left in between. CDR3 residues: CASSRQGNTEAFF. CDR3 DNA sequence: TGTGCCAGCAGCCGGCAGGGGAACACTGAAGCTTTCTTT.

This chain uses TRBV6-5 with TRBJ2-1; D is unclear. The germline CDR1 and CDR2 sequences are MNHEY and SVGAGI. Trimming stripped 4 bases from V and 5 bases from J, with 18 bases between. The CDR3 totals 16 residues. The CDR3 region has the DNA TGTGCCAGCAGTTCCCGAGATGTTCGAGGCAACAATGAGCAGTTCTTC. Translation gives CASSSRDVRGNNEQFF.